These 8 T cell receptor beta chains were sequenced from one sample in a study of cytomegalovirus exposure and HLA in healthy donors. The PCR made use of 60 Vbeta and 13 Jbeta primers. Assay: immunoSEQ multiplex PCR; the TCRdb copy retains only in-frame clones and omits some. The sample includes about 75,000 clones. Sequences were obtained from PBMCs. The source is a man younger than 35 in good health and CMV-seropositive.

The gene calls are TRBV9 and TRBJ1-6; TRBD1 might be the D (5 bases). Germline assignment: CDR1 SGDLS and CDR2 YYNGEE. The CDR3 is made up of 14 amino acids. Trimming removed 3 bases from V and 7 bases from J, with 11 bases in between. CDR3 amino acids: CASSAGGWNSPLHF. The CDR3 DNA reads TGTGCCAGCAGCGCCGGGGGTTGGAATTCACCCCTCCACTTT. The full variable domain, with the rest looked up from reference TRBV9 and TRBJ1-6, is DSGVTQTPKHLITATGQRVTLRCSPRSGDLSVYWYQQSLDQGLQFLIQYYNGEERAKGNILERFSAQQFPDLHSELNLSSLELGDSALYFCASSAGGWNSPLHFGNGTRLTVT.

This chain links TRBV2 with TRBJ2-7; TRBD1 agrees at 9 bases. V was clipped by 9 bases and J by 3 bases; unmatched bases: 6. The CDR3 loop spans 13 amino acids. In germline, CDR1 is SNHLY, CDR2 FYNNEI. The CDR3 spells CARGQGTGYEQYF. CDR3 DNA sequence: TGTGCCAGGGGACAGGGAACGGGCTACGAGCAGTACTTC.

V gene TRBV28 combines with J gene TRBJ2-7, with a weak D call TRBD2 (7 bases). The CDR3 consists of 14 residues. V shed 7 bases and J shed 2 bases, with 15 bases lying between them. Germline values: CDR1 MDHEN, CDR2 SYDVKM. DNA of the CDR3: TGTGCCAGCACGGGGAGGGACACCGCCTACGAGCAGTACTTC. Its protein is CASTGRDTAYEQYF. The full variable domain, with the rest looked up from reference TRBV28 and TRBJ2-7, is DVKVTQSSRYLVKRTGEKVFLECVQDMDHENMFWYRQDPGLGLRLIYFSYDVKMKEKGDIPEGYSVSREKKERFSLILESASTNQTSMYLCASTGRDTAYEQYFGPGTRLTVT.

This sequence joins TRBV15 and TRBJ1-2; possible D gene TRBD1, 5 bases. This CDR3 is built from 15 residues. Trimming left V 5 bases short and J 2 bases short, with 15 bases between. Germline values: CDR1 LNHNV, CDR2 YYDKDF (reference sequence). The chain's CDR3 is CATSLGGATNYGYTF. CDR3 sequence (DNA): TGTGCCACCAGCCTGGGCGGGGCAACCAACTATGGCTACACCTTC.

The chain links TRBV25-1 to TRBJ1-1, with TRBD1 as a possible D gene (5 bases). The CDR3 is 11 residues long. Germline V CDR1 and CDR2: MGHDK, SYGVNS. V was clipped by 5 bases and J by 8 bases, with 9 bases between them. The CDR3 nucleotides are TGTGCCAGCAGTATAACAGGCGAAGCTTTCTTT. Amino acids: CASSITGEAFF.

The chain combines TRBV28 with TRBJ1-2; perhaps TRBD1 as D (5 bases). The CDR3 covers 22 residues. The V end was cut by 7 bases, the J end by 2 bases, with 38 bases between. Per germline, CDR1 MDHEN and CDR2 SYDVKM. The CDR3 here is CASISTDLLSGIGGLRNYGYTF. In DNA, the CDR3 is TGTGCCAGCATTTCGACAGACCTCCTTTCGGGGATCGGGGGGTTGAGAAACTATGGCTACACCTTC.

This chain connects TRBV6-5 to TRBJ1-1, with D possibly TRBD1 on 5 matching bases. V lost 0 bases and J lost 4, with 12 bases in between. CDR1 MNHEY and CDR2 SVGAGI come from the germline V gene. There are 15 residues in the CDR3. CDR3 nucleotide sequence: TGTGCCAGCAGTTACTCGAGACAGCTGGTCACTGAAGCTTTCTTT. Translated, it gives CASSYSRQLVTEAFF.

The chain employs TRBV5-1 and TRBJ1-1; 8 nucleotides agree with TRBD1. V gave up 4 bases and J gave up 1 base; unmatched junction bases: 6. The CDR3 is 15 amino acids. The germline V gene encodes CDR1 SGHRS and CDR2 YFSETQ. CDR3: CASSQDRVWNTEAFF. The DNA of the CDR3 is TGCGCCAGCAGCCAGGACAGGGTATGGAACACTGAAGCTTTCTTT.